This entry describes one TCR beta chain. Other DNA variants within this sample encode the same CDR3. Profiling relied on immunoSEQ multiplex PCR, and the TCRdb table lists in-frame clones only, not all of them. Here the sample spans about 83,000 clones, just under 95% being singletons. The ends were cut back, 2 bases at V and 5 bases at J, with 10 bases in the middle. CDR3 size: 13 residues. Germline V gene data show CDR1 as SGHRS and CDR2 as YFSETQ. This entry is derived from a study of technical replicates of blood from several donors. This chain joins TRBV5-1 and TRBJ2-5; D is perhaps TRBD1 (5 bases). This receptor was obtained from a human donor in good health. What was sequenced was T cells isolated from PBMCs. CDR3 region: CASSFGSGETQYF. In DNA, the CDR3 is TGCGCCAGCAGCTTCGGATCAGGGGAGACCCAGTACTTC.